This T cell receptor (beta chain) was recorded in a study of blood T cell repertoires in COVID-19. Assay used: immunoSEQ multiplex PCR; TCRdb lists only in-frame clones, some missing. The table shows around 130,000 clones, with approximately 80% occurring only once. The sample consisted of peripheral blood. This clonotype originated in a woman in her sixties with acute or convalescent COVID-19.

This CDR3 is CASSPGTGQIEGYTF. The CDR3 nucleotides are TGTGCCAGCAGCCCCGGGACAGGGCAAATAGAGGGCTACACCTTC. The genes are TRBV6-2 or TRBV6-3 and TRBJ1-2, with 9 positions matching TRBD1. The CDR3 has 15 residues. Germline CDR1 reads MNHEY; CDR2 reads SVGEGT. Trimming took 6 bases from V and 8 from J; bases not matched to a gene: 13.